This T cell receptor (beta chain) stems from a study of cytomegalovirus exposure and HLA in healthy donors. PCR amplification relied on 60 Vbeta primers (plus 13 Jbeta primers). TCRdb's copy holds only in-frame clones and misses some; the assay was immunoSEQ multiplex PCR. The sample carries around 140,000 clones, around 85% recorded once. Germline V gene data show CDR1 as SGHAT and CDR2 as FQNNGV. This CDR3 region has 15 residues. J lost 13 bases, V lost 1 base, and 7 bases had no gene match. The sample was PBMCs. V and J are TRBV11-2 and TRBJ2-1; 13 bases align to TRBD2. This TCR was recovered from a woman in her 30s in good health and CMV-seronegative. The CDR3 DNA follows: TGTGCCAGCAGCTTAGTCGTACTAGCGGGAGGGTATCAGTTCTTC. This gives the protein CASSLVVLAGGYQFF.